This T cell receptor (beta chain) is drawn from a study of brain metastases from non-small cell lung cancer. Overall study results and limits: In about 60% of brain metastases, T-cell clones were expanded compared with matched primary tumors. Metastases had sparse T cells but largely shared repertoires with primaries.

A word on this clone: The target antigen is unknown. A read error may account for a junction end that differs from germline.

The table came from immunoSEQ multiplex PCR; TCRdb's copy has only in-frame clones and leaves some out. The table includes 15,000 or so clones, around four fifths detected once. This CDR3 is 14 amino acids long. Germline loops: CDR1 SGHTA, CDR2 FQGNSA. The source of this sequence is a donor aged 40 or older with non-small cell lung cancer. Sequenced: primary lung tumor tissue. The rearrangement links TRBV7-2 to TRBJ2-5, with D possibly TRBD1 on 5 matching bases. The CDR3 is CASSLRGQLPPHYF. The CDR3 nucleotides are TGTGCCAGCAGCTTAAGGGGCCAACTGCCACCCCACTACTTC. Full variable domain (outside the CDR3, taken from reference TRBV7-2 and TRBJ2-5): GAGVSQSPSNKVTEKGKDVELRCDPISGHTALYWYRQSLGQGLEFLIYFQGNSAPDKSGLPSDRFSAERTGGSVSTLTIQRTQQEDSAVYLCASSLRGQLPPHYFGPGTRLLVL.